Below, 19 T cell receptor beta chains from the same sample are listed, as sequenced in a study of cytomegalovirus exposure and HLA in healthy donors. Amplification used 60 Vbeta primers and 13 Jbeta primers. Profiled with immunoSEQ multiplex PCR; TCRdb holds only in-frame clones, not every one. The repertoire holds 200,000 to 300,000 clones, with about 83% as singletons. Sequencing input: PBMCs. The receptor source for this set is a woman in her thirties or forties in good health and CMV-seropositive.

This chain links TRBV27 with TRBJ2-1; 7 positions agree with TRBD2. Germline loops: CDR1 MNHEY, CDR2 SMNVEV (reference sequence). This CDR3 is 19 amino acids long. Losses at the gene ends were 4 bases for V and 0 bases for J; bases not matched to a gene: 15. The CDR3: CASSSRYTSTGGSYNEQFF. CDR3 DNA: TGTGCCAGCAGTTCCCGCTACACTAGCACGGGGGGCTCCTACAATGAGCAGTTCTTC.

The chain uses TRBV18 and TRBJ2-5; possible D gene TRBD1, 6 bases. CDR3 length equals 13 residues. V lost 5 bases to trimming and J lost 1 base, with 8 bases between them. The V gene's germline CDR1 is KGHSH and CDR2 LQKENI. In DNA, the CDR3 is TGTGCCAGCTCATCCAGGGGCCAAGAGACCCAGTACTTC. Translated, it gives CASSSRGQETQYF.

On this clone: Relative to the germline gene, one junction end is altered; a read error may explain this. This chain joins TRBV7-9 and TRBJ2-2; the D gene is possibly TRBD2 (6 bases). CDR3 size: 15 residues. The germline CDR1 and CDR2 sequences are SEHNR and FQNEAQ (reference sequence). CDR3 region: CSSSLKGREDGELFF. DNA of the CDR3: TGTTCCAGCAGCTTAAAAGGCAGGGAGGACGGGGAGCTGTTTTTT.

The chain recombines TRBV30 with TRBJ2-3, with 10 positions matching TRBD2. This CDR3 has 17 residues. Germline CDR1 is GTSNPN and CDR2 is SVGIG (reference sequence). With V trimmed by 3 bases and J by 2 bases, 11 bases remained unmatched. CDR3 amino acids: CAWSRTTSGDYTDTQYF. In DNA form, the CDR3 reads TGTGCCTGGAGCAGAACTACTAGCGGGGATTACACAGATACGCAGTATTTT.

The gene calls are TRBV11-3 and TRBJ2-6, with TRBD2 as a possible D gene (5 bases). The CDR3 has 15 amino acids. The germline CDR1 and CDR2 sequences are SGHNT and YENEEA. Trimming removed 3 bases from V and 2 bases from J, with 8 bases in between. The CDR3 is CASSLGEPGANVLTF. The DNA for the CDR3 is TGTGCCAGCAGCTTGGGAGAACCTGGGGCCAACGTCCTGACTTTC.

This clone was seen a few times. V and J are TRBV7-9 and TRBJ2-3; TRBD2 aligns across 8 bases. Losses at the gene ends were 5 bases for V and 10 bases for J; bases not matched to a gene: 5. Germline V gene sequence: CDR1 SEHNR, CDR2 FQNEAQ (reference sequence). This CDR3 is 12 amino acids long. The CDR3 sequence: CASSPSGLAQYF. CDR3 nucleotide sequence: TGTGCCAGCAGCCCCTCGGGACTAGCGCAGTATTTT.

V and J are TRBV9 and TRBJ2-3; 9 bases agree with TRBD2. Germline V gene lookup returns CDR1 SGDLS and CDR2 YYNGEE. After removal of 6 bases from V and 5 bases from J, the junction contained 10 bases not matched to a gene. The CDR3 is made up of 15 amino acids. The CDR3 is CASNRAGTSRDTQYF. The DNA for the CDR3 is TGTGCCAGCAACAGAGCAGGGACTAGCCGAGATACGCAGTATTTT.

V is TRBV27 and J is TRBJ2-7; the match to TRBD2 covers 10 bases. The trim removed 6 bases at V and 7 bases at J, leaving 24 bases unmatched. Germline CDR1 MNHEY, CDR2 SMNVEV (reference sequence). This CDR3 spans 19 amino acids. This chain's CDR3 is CASRPDWVNSGRAFREQYF. The DNA for the CDR3 is TGTGCCAGCAGACCGGACTGGGTGAACAGCGGGAGGGCTTTTAGGGAGCAGTACTTC.

The chain joins TRBV7-8 to TRBJ1-5; D remains ambiguous. Germline assignment: CDR1 SGHVS and CDR2 FQNEAQ. V shed 5 bases and J shed 2 bases, with 10 bases lying between them. This CDR3 is 14 amino acids long. The DNA of the CDR3 is TGTGCCAGCAGCCCGAGCGGGGGCAATCAGCCCCAGCATTTT. Translated: CASSPSGGNQPQHF.

V and J are TRBV19 and TRBJ2-1; D possibly corresponds to TRBD2 (5 bases). CDR3 length: 15 amino acids. In germline, CDR1 is LNHDA, CDR2 SQIVND (reference sequence). V lost 2 bases and J lost 4, with 12 bases in between. The chain's CDR3 is CASSISGHLYNEQFF. Written as DNA, the CDR3 is TGTGCCAGTAGTATAAGCGGCCACCTGTACAATGAGCAGTTCTTC.

The gene calls are TRBV14 and TRBJ1-6; D is perhaps TRBD1 (6 bases). CDR1 and CDR2 from the germline V gene are SGHDN and FVKESK. With 3 bases removed from V and 5 bases from J, the gap between germline ends came to 14 bases. The CDR3 totals 16 residues. This CDR3 reads CASSQDGTRNNSPLHF. The CDR3 bases are TGTGCCAGCAGCCAGGATGGGACAAGGAATAATTCACCCCTCCACTTT.

The V gene is TRBV10-1, the J gene TRBJ2-3; 16 nucleotides agree with TRBD2. Germline trimming cut 6 bases from V and 5 bases from J; bases unmatched to any gene: 5. Germline V lookup: CDR1 WNHNN, CDR2 SYGVQD (reference sequence). There are 16 residues in the CDR3. The CDR3 protein is CASRGTSGRGGDTQYF. In DNA form, the CDR3 reads TGCGCCAGCAGGGGGACTAGCGGGAGGGGGGGAGATACGCAGTATTTT.

The J gene is TRBJ2-1, the V gene TRBV6-6; D is unresolved. Germline-derived CDR1 and CDR2 are MNHNY and SVGAGI (reference sequence). V was cut by 2 bases and J by 5 bases, with 16 bases left in between. This CDR3 spans 16 amino acids. The DNA for the CDR3 is TGTGCCAGCAGTTACGCCGAGGCAGCCGCTAACAATGAGCAGTTCTTC. The encoded protein is CASSYAEAAANNEQFF.

V gene TRBV9 combines with J gene TRBJ1-2; 9 bases are shared with TRBD1. The CDR3 extends over 15 amino acids. The junction had 10 bases not matched to a gene; V was cut back by 3 bases and J by 7 bases. Germline CDR1 is SGDLS and CDR2 is YYNGEE. In DNA form, the CDR3 reads TGTGCCAGCAGCGGCCGGGACAGGGCAGGGGGTGGCTACACCTTC. Its protein is CASSGRDRAGGGYTF.

The chain is built from TRBV7-5 and TRBJ2-7; the D call in the table, TRBD1, was not verified against the DNA. TRBV7-5 is reported as a pseudogene. The CDR3 has 14 residues. CDR3 DNA: TGTGTCAGAAGCTTAGTGGGCCAGCCCTTAGGGCAGTACTTC. It is translated as CVRSLVGQPLGQYF.

This sequence joins TRBV5-1 and TRBJ2-7; 9 nucleotides align to TRBD2. CDR1 is SGHRS, CDR2 YFSETQ, per germline. The V segment lost 4 bases and the J segment 3 bases; nucleotides outside the gene matches: 5. The CDR3 covers 14 residues. CDR3 coding DNA: TGCGCCAGCAGCCCCCAGACTAGCGGCTACGAGCAGTACTTC. Its protein product is CASSPQTSGYEQYF.

V is TRBV29-1 and J is TRBJ2-7; 11 positions agree with TRBD1. Trimming took 4 bases from V and 3 from J; bases not matched to a gene: 8. Looked up from germline, CDR1 is SQVTM and CDR2 is ANQGSEA. The CDR3 totals 15 residues. The CDR3 reads CSVGKPGQGVYEQYF. The CDR3 DNA is TGCAGCGTTGGGAAACCGGGACAGGGGGTCTACGAGCAGTACTTC.

The gene calls are TRBV5-5 and TRBJ2-5; D call uncertain. V gave up 2 bases and J gave up 5 bases, with 4 bases separating them. Germline CDR1 and CDR2: SGHKS and YYEKEE (reference sequence). CDR3 length: 11 amino acids. This CDR3 reads CASSFGETQYF. The CDR3 DNA sequence: TGTGCCAGCAGCTTCGGGGAGACCCAGTACTTC.

V and J are TRBV7-2 and TRBJ2-2; D unclear. CDR3 size: 13 residues. Trimming stripped 5 bases from V and 6 bases from J, with 10 bases between. From germline, CDR1 is SGHTA and CDR2 FQGNSA. In DNA form, the CDR3 reads TGTGCCAGCAGCATTCGCAGGTCCGGGGAGCTGTTTTTT. Its translation: CASSIRRSGELFF.